This passage covers 27 T cell receptor beta chains from one sample sequenced in a study of cytomegalovirus exposure and HLA in healthy donors. The PCR used 60 Vbeta and 13 Jbeta primers. Libraries were prepared by immunoSEQ multiplex PCR; TCRdb keeps only in-frame clonotypes and omits some of them. The table shows 200,000 to 250,000 clones, with over 65% occurring only once. Material for sequencing was PBMCs. The receptors were sampled from a human donor in good health.

This chain connects TRBV5-4 to TRBJ2-7; TRBD2 matches at 10 bases. The junction had 6 bases not matched to a gene; V was cut back by 4 bases and J by 2 bases. Looked up from germline, CDR1 is SGHNT and CDR2 is YYREEE (reference sequence). This CDR3 has 15 amino acids. Here the CDR3 DNA reads TGTGCCAGCAGCCCGGGACTAGCGATACCCTACGAGCAGTACTTC. Translated: CASSPGLAIPYEQYF.

This chain joins TRBV6-1 and TRBJ1-2, with D hard to call. Trimming shortened V by 6 bases and J by 4 bases, and 9 bases separated the two germline ends. Germline V gene lookup returns CDR1 MNHNS and CDR2 SASEGT. The CDR3 loop spans 12 amino acids. As DNA, the CDR3 is TGTGCCAGCAGCCTGACAAGCTATGGCTACACCTTC. It codes for CASSLTSYGYTF.

DNA for the CDR3: TGTGCCAGCAGTTACGCAACTACACGGGCAGATACGCAGTATTTT. Its protein product is CASSYATTRADTQYF. The chain recombines TRBV6-5 with TRBJ2-3; D uncertain. CDR3 length equals 15 residues. Germline CDR1 is MNHEY and CDR2 is SVGAGI. V was shortened by 2 bases and J by 4 bases, with 13 bases between the two germline ends.

The chain uses TRBV10-3 and TRBJ2-3, with 9 positions matching TRBD1. This CDR3 has 16 amino acids. The J segment lost 0 bases and the V segment lost 2 bases, leaving 3 bases of the junction unmatched. Germline values: CDR1 ENHRY, CDR2 SYGVKD. The CDR3 nucleotides read TGTGCCATCAGTGAGAGGGACAGGGCTAGCACAGATACGCAGTATTTT. Protein sequence: CAISERDRASTDTQYF.

This chain links TRBV11-2 with TRBJ2-7; D is perhaps TRBD2 (5 bases). CDR1 is SGHAT, CDR2 FQNNGV, per germline. The CDR3 has 14 amino acids. The V end was cut by 5 bases, the J end by 0 bases, with 11 bases between. CDR3 bases: TGTGCCAGCAGCGTACTAGTGAGCTCCTACGAGCAGTACTTC. It yields the protein CASSVLVSSYEQYF.

This clone occurred a few times. The chain joins TRBV27 to TRBJ1-2; TRBD1 matches at 7 bases. In germline, CDR1 is MNHEY, CDR2 SMNVEV (reference sequence). The J segment lost 8 bases and the V segment lost 2 bases, leaving 5 bases of the junction unmatched. CDR3 size: 13 residues. CDR3 DNA sequence: TGTGCCAGCAGTTTAGACAGGGTAGAAGGCTACACCTTC. Its translation is CASSLDRVEGYTF.

This rearrangement joins TRBV15 to TRBJ2-5; 8 nucleotides match TRBD2. Germline V gene data show CDR1 as LNHNV and CDR2 as YYDKDF (reference sequence). V shed 4 bases and J 2 bases; nucleotides not matched to a gene: 9. This CDR3 contains 16 residues. The CDR3 sequence is CATSKTSGGYQETQYF. In nucleotides, the CDR3 is TGTGCCACCAGCAAAACTAGCGGAGGGTATCAAGAGACCCAGTACTTC. The variable domain in full, with the rest retrieved from reference TRBV15 and TRBJ2-5, is DAMVIQNPRYQVTQFGKPVTLSCSQTLNHNVMYWYQQKSSQAPKLLFHYYDKDFNNEADTPDNFQSRRPNTSFCFLDIRSPGLGDTAMYLCATSKTSGGYQETQYFGPGTRLLVL.

The chain has TRBV5-4 and TRBJ2-7; TRBD1 matches at 12 bases. The germline V gene has CDR1 SGHNT and CDR2 YYREEE (reference sequence). V gave up 4 bases and J gave up 0 bases; unmatched junction bases: 5. This CDR3 spans 16 amino acids. This CDR3 is CASSTPGQGASYEQYF. In DNA, the CDR3 is TGTGCCAGCAGCACTCCGGGACAGGGGGCCTCCTACGAGCAGTACTTC.

This sequence joins TRBV10-3 and TRBJ2-4; 7 positions match TRBD1. The J segment lost 0 bases and the V segment lost 2 bases, leaving 4 bases of the junction unmatched. CDR1 is ENHRY and CDR2 is SYGVKD in the germline V gene. The CDR3 is 16 residues long. CDR3 nucleotide sequence: TGTGCCATCAGTGAGGGGACAGAGATAGCCAAAAACATTCAGTACTTC. Its protein product is CAISEGTEIAKNIQYF.

The chain joins TRBV6-1 to TRBJ2-3; D might be TRBD2 (6 bases). Germline V CDR1 and CDR2: MNHNS, SASEGT. The CDR3 consists of 14 residues. V gave up 0 bases and J gave up 7 bases, with 11 bases separating them. CDR3 nucleotides: TGTGCCAGCAGTGAAGCGCGTGGGGGGTATACGCAGTATTTT. This gives the protein CASSEARGGYTQYF.

The V gene is TRBV29-1, the J gene TRBJ2-1, with unresolved D. CDR1 is SQVTM, CDR2 ANQGSEA, per germline. The V gene lost 4 bases and the J gene lost 12 bases, with 16 bases spanning the gap. This CDR3 region has 12 residues. Here the CDR3 reads CSVGSRPAVQFF. CDR3 nucleotide sequence: TGCAGCGTTGGCTCGAGACCCGCGGTGCAGTTCTTC.

The chain carries TRBV29-1 and TRBJ1-1, with 11 bases identical to TRBD1. The CDR3 is made up of 13 amino acids. Germline V gene data show CDR1 as SQVTM and CDR2 as ANQGSEA. V shed 3 bases, J shed 9 bases, and the junction held 6 bases outside the gene matches. The CDR3 region has the DNA TGCAGCGTTGAGGACAGGGGGCTCGGTAAAGCTTTCTTT. Amino acid sequence: CSVEDRGLGKAFF.

The chain recombines TRBV5-1 with TRBJ1-3; D possibly corresponds to TRBD1 (5 bases). Trimming took off 4 bases at V and 2 bases at J, with 10 bases between the two ends. Germline V gene lookup returns CDR1 SGHRS and CDR2 YFSETQ. This CDR3 is built from 14 residues. CDR3 sequence: CASSPEQAGNTIYF. DNA for the CDR3: TGCGCCAGCAGCCCGGAACAGGCTGGAAACACCATATATTTT.

This chain uses TRBV6-5 with TRBJ2-7; 10 bases fit TRBD2. J was trimmed by 4 bases and V by 1 base; bases with no gene match: 4. The CDR3 is 15 residues long. The germline V gene encodes CDR1 MNHEY and CDR2 SVGAGI. The CDR3 protein is CASSYFPSGRYEQYF. The CDR3 DNA reads TGTGCCAGCAGTTACTTCCCTAGCGGGAGATACGAGCAGTACTTC.

The rearrangement joins TRBV29-1 to TRBJ1-1, with no clear D. CDR3 length equals 13 residues. V lost 4 bases to trimming and J lost 0 bases, with 9 bases between them. Germline CDR1 and CDR2: SQVTM and ANQGSEA. This CDR3 is CSVGQRMNTEAFF. For the CDR3, the DNA is TGCAGCGTTGGTCAGCGCATGAACACTGAAGCTTTCTTT. Variable domain in full (rest from reference TRBV29-1 and TRBJ1-1): SAVISQKPSRDICQRGTSLTIQCQVDSQVTMMFWYRQQPGQSLTLIATANQGSEATYESGFVIDKFPISRPNLTFSTLTVSNMSPEDSSIYLCSVGQRMNTEAFFGQGTRLTVV.

The rearrangement joins TRBV2 to TRBJ1-2, with a weak D call TRBD1 (5 bases). This CDR3 has 13 amino acids. V was cut by 6 bases and J by 7 bases, with 15 bases left in between. The germline V gene has CDR1 SNHLY and CDR2 FYNNEI. CDR3 nucleotides: TGTGCCAGCAGGACCGAAACAGGCGGTGGCTACACCTTC. Its translation is CASRTETGGGYTF. The full variable domain, rest sourced from reference TRBV2 and TRBJ1-2, is EPEVTQTPSHQVTQMGQEVILRCVPISNHLYFYWYRQILGQKVEFLVSFYNNEISEKSEIFDDQFSVERPDGSNFTLKIRSTKLEDSAMYFCASRTETGGGYTFGSGTRLTVV.

This chain connects TRBV5-1 to TRBJ2-1; 10 bases map to TRBD1. The germline gives CDR1 SGHRS, CDR2 YFSETQ. The CDR3 consists of 15 residues. The junction had 5 bases not matched to a gene; V was cut back by 4 bases and J by 4 bases. The chain's CDR3 is CASSVGTGEYNEQFF. The CDR3 nucleotides read TGCGCCAGCAGCGTCGGGACAGGGGAATACAATGAGCAGTTCTTC.

The CDR3 DNA reads TGTGCCAGTAGTATCCATACCGGACTAGCGGGATCCTACGAGCAGTACTTC. Translated, it gives CASSIHTGLAGSYEQYF. The V gene is TRBV19, the J gene TRBJ2-5, with 12 positions matching TRBD2. The DNA end favors TRBJ2-7, so the J call may be wrong. The CDR3 is 17 amino acids. Germline assignment: CDR1 LNHDA and CDR2 SQIVND (reference sequence).

The chain carries TRBV5-1 and TRBJ2-5; weak D call: TRBD1 (5 bases). Germline CDR1 is SGHRS and CDR2 is YFSETQ. The CDR3 is 19 amino acids. V lost 2 bases and J lost 5, with 28 bases in between. Here the CDR3 reads CASSFRIRWGPSRWETQYF. The CDR3 region has the DNA TGCGCCAGCAGCTTCAGGATACGGTGGGGCCCCTCTCGGTGGGAGACCCAGTACTTC.

The chain uses TRBV6-1 and TRBJ2-7; 7 positions match TRBD1. The germline V gene encodes CDR1 MNHNS and CDR2 SASEGT. V gave up 11 bases and J gave up 4 bases; unmatched junction bases: 11. CDR3 length equals 13 residues. CDR3 residues: CACRDSLIYEQYF. The DNA of the CDR3 is TGTGCCTGCCGGGACAGCTTAATTTACGAGCAGTACTTC.

The V call is TRBV27, the J call TRBJ2-7, with D perhaps matching TRBD1 (6 bases). Trimming shortened V by 3 bases and J by 4 bases, and 13 bases separated the two germline ends. Germline loops: CDR1 MNHEY, CDR2 SMNVEV (reference sequence). The CDR3 is 14 residues long. The CDR3 here is CASSFVTGLYEQYF. In DNA, the CDR3 is TGTGCCAGCAGTTTTGTCACAGGGTTGTACGAGCAGTACTTC.

The chain links TRBV7-9 to TRBJ2-2, with TRBD1 identical over 7 bases. Unmatched junction bases numbered 4, after V lost 0 bases and J lost 6 bases. Germline CDR1 reads SEHNR; CDR2 reads FQNEAQ (reference sequence). This CDR3 comprises 15 residues. The chain's CDR3 is CASSLAGGSAGELFF. The CDR3 DNA reads TGTGCCAGCAGCTTAGCAGGGGGCAGCGCCGGGGAGCTGTTTTTT. Together with reference TRBV7-9 and TRBJ2-2, the CDR3 gives the full variable domain: DTGVSQNPRHKITKRGQNVTFRCDPISEHNRLYWYRQTLGQGPEFLTYFQNEAQLEKSRLLSDRFSAERPKGSFSTLEIQRTEQGDSAMYLCASSLAGGSAGELFFGEGSRLTVL.

The chain is built from TRBV27 and TRBJ2-7, with a weak D call TRBD2 (5 bases). Germline CDR1 reads MNHEY; CDR2 reads SMNVEV (reference sequence). Trimming removed 5 bases from V and 2 bases from J, with 10 bases in between. The CDR3 sequence is 13 residues long. The CDR3 DNA sequence: TGTGCCAGCAGTAATATACTAGCCTACGAGCAGTACTTC. It is translated as CASSNILAYEQYF.

The rearrangement uses TRBV7-2 and TRBJ2-7, with D possibly being TRBD2 (6 bases). The V end lost 4 bases, the J end lost 5 bases, and 15 bases lay between the germline ends. CDR3 length: 14 residues. Germline lookup yields CDR1 SGHTA and CDR2 FQGNSA. The CDR3 coding sequence is TGTGCCAGCAGCTCGTCCCAGCGGGTGCACGAGCAGTACTTC. Amino acids: CASSSSQRVHEQYF.

This clone was observed a few times. The chain recombines TRBV7-9 with TRBJ1-1; possibly TRBD1 for D (6 bases). This CDR3 is built from 14 residues. The V gene's germline CDR1 is SEHNR and CDR2 FQNEAQ (reference sequence). V lost 2 bases to trimming and J lost 1 base, with 8 bases between them. The chain's CDR3 is CASSLRQANTEAFF. For the CDR3, the DNA is TGTGCCAGCAGCTTAAGACAGGCGAACACTGAAGCTTTCTTT.

The chain carries TRBV9 and TRBJ2-7; 15 bases match TRBD2. Germline-derived CDR1 and CDR2 are SGDLS and YYNGEE. V lost 5 bases and J lost 0; bases outside the gene matches: 6. The CDR3 covers 17 residues. CDR3 DNA: TGTGCCAGCAGTCCGGGACTAGCGGGAGGTTCCTCCTACGAGCAGTACTTC. Protein: CASSPGLAGGSSYEQYF.

V gene TRBV23-1 combines with J gene TRBJ2-1; TRBD1 matches 10 bases. TRBV23-1 qualifies as an ORF whose function is uncertain. Trimming cost V 2 bases and J 7 bases; bases outside gene matches: 11. This CDR3 has 17 residues. CDR3 loop: CASSQSGPGQGWNEQFF. The CDR3 bases are TGCGCCAGCAGTCAAAGCGGACCGGGACAGGGGTGGAATGAGCAGTTCTTC.